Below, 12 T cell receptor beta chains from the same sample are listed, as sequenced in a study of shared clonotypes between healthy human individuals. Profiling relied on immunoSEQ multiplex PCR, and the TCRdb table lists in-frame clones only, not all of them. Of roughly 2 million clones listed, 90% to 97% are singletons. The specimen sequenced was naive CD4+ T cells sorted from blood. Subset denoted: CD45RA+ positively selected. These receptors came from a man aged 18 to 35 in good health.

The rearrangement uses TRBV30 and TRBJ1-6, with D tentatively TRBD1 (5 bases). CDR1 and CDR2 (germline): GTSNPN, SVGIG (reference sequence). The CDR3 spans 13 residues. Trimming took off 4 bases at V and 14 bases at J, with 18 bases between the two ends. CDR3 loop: CAWTEQGGRSLHF. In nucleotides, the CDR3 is TGTGCCTGGACAGAGCAGGGAGGTCGGTCCCTCCACTTT.

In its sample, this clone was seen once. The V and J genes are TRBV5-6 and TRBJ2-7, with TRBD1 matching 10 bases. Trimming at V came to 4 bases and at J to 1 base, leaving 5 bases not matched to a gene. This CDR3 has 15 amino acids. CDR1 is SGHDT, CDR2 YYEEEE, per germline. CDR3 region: CASSTRDRGSYEQYF. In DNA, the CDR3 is TGTGCCAGCAGCACCCGGGACAGGGGATCCTACGAGCAGTACTTC.

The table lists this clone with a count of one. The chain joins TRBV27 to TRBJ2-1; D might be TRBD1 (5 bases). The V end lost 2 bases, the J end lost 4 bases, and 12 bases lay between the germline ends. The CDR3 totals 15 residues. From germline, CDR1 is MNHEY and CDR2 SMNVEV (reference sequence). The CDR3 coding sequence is TGTGCCAGCAGTTTACAGGGTTCTGCGTACAATGAGCAGTTCTTC. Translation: CASSLQGSAYNEQFF.

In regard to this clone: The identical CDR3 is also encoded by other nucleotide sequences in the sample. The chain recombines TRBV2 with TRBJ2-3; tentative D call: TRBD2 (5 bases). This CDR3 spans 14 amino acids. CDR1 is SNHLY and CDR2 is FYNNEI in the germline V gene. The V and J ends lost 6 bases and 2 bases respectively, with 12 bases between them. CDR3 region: CASSGLADTDTQYF. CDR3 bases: TGTGCCAGCAGCGGTCTAGCAGACACAGATACGCAGTATTTT.

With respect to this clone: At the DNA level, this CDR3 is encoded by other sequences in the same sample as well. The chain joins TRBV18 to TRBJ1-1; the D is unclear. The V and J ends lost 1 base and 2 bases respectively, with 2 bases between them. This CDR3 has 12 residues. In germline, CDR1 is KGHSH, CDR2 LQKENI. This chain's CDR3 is CASSPLNTEAFF. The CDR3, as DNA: TGTGCCAGCTCACCACTTAACACTGAAGCTTTCTTT.

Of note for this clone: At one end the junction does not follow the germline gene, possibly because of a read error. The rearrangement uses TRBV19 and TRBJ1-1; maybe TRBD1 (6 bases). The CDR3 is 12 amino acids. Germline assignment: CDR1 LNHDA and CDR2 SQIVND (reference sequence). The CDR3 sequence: CAGSRRTEQAFF. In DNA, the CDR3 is TGTGCCGGTAGTAGGAGGACAGAGCAAGCTTTCTTT.

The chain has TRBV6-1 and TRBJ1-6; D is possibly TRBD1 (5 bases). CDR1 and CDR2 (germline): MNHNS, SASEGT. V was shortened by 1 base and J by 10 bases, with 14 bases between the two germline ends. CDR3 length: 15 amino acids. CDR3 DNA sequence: TGTGCCAGCAGTGAAGGGTTGGGTTGGGGCTCACCCCTCCACTTT. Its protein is CASSEGLGWGSPLHF.

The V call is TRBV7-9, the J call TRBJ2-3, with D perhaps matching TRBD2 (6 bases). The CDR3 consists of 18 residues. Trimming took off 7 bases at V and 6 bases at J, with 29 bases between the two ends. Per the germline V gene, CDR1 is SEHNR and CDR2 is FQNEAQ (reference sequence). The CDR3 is CASTTGHGGGPHSDTQYF. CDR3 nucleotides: TGTGCCAGCACCACGGGCCACGGAGGAGGGCCACACAGTGATACGCAGTATTTT.

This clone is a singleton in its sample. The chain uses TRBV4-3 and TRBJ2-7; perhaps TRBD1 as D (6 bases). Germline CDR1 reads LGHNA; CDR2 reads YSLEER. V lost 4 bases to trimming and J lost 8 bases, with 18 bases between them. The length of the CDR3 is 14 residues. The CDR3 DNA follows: TGCGCCAGCAGCCCAACGGGGCAGGGGTACCAGCAGTACTTC. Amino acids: CASSPTGQGYQQYF.

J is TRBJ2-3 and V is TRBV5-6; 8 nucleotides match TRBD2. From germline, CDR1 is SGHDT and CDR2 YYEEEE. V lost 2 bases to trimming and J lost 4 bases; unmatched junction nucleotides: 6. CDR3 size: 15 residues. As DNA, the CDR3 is TGTGCCAGCAGCTTCACTAGCGGTGGTTCAGATACGCAGTATTTT. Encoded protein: CASSFTSGGSDTQYF. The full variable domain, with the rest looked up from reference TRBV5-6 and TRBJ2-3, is DAGVTQSPTHLIKTRGQQVTLRCSPKSGHDTVSWYQQALGQGPQFIFQYYEEEERQRGNFPDRFSGHQFPNYSSELNVNALLLGDSALYLCASSFTSGGSDTQYFGPGTRLTVL.

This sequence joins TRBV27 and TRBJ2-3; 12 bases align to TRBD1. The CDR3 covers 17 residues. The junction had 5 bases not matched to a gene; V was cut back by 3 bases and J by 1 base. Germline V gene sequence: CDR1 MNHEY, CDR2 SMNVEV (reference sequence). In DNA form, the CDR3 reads TGTGCCAGCAGTTTTCTGGGACAGGGGGCCGGCACAGATACGCAGTATTTT. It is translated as CASSFLGQGAGTDTQYF.

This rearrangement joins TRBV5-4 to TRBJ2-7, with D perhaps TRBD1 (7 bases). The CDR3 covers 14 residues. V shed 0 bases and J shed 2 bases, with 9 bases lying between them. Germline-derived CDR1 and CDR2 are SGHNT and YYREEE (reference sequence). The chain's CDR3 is CASSLGRGPYEQYF. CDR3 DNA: TGTGCCAGCAGCTTGGGGAGGGGGCCCTACGAGCAGTACTTC.